These 22 T cell receptor beta chains were sequenced from one sample in a study of T cells after yellow fever vaccination. TCRdb called the 5' RACE reads again in MiXCR, with one record for every CDR3 protein. In the table there are approximately 300,000 distinct CDR3 sequences, roughly 10% of which are singletons. The sample consisted of CD4+ T cells sorted from PBMCs, taken 45 days after the yellow fever booster vaccination. All receptors derive from a man in his late teens or twenties who received the YFV17D yellow fever vaccine.

The rearrangement uses TRBV2 and TRBJ2-3; a weak D match, TRBD1 (5 bases). Trimming stripped 4 bases from V and 2 bases from J, with 7 bases between. The CDR3 length is 13 residues. The germline V gene encodes CDR1 SNHLY and CDR2 FYNNEI. CDR3 nucleotide sequence: TGTGCCAGCAGTGGGGGCCTCACAGATACGCAGTATTTT. This translates into CASSGGLTDTQYF.

This clonotype was seen a few times. This chain joins TRBV4-1 and TRBJ1-1, with TRBD1 matching 7 bases. CDR3 length: 19 residues. After removal of 4 bases from V and 3 bases from J, the junction contained 20 bases not matched to a gene. From germline, CDR1 is MGHRA and CDR2 YSYEKL. The CDR3 loop reads CASSPTLTGYQFSYTEAFF. CDR3 bases: TGCGCCAGCAGCCCTACCTTGACAGGGTACCAATTTTCCTACACTGAAGCTTTCTTT.

The table lists this clonotype with a few counts. The J gene is TRBJ1-5, the V gene TRBV12-3 or TRBV12-4; TRBD1 aligns across 7 bases. After removal of 3 bases from V and 3 bases from J, the junction contained 5 bases not matched to a gene. The CDR3 extends over 15 amino acids. The CDR3 protein is CASSFSGQANQPQHF. The CDR3 DNA reads as TGTGCCAGCAGTTTCTCCGGACAGGCCAATCAGCCCCAGCATTTT.

The chain links TRBV7-9 to TRBJ2-5; 7 nucleotides align to TRBD2. The CDR3 totals 15 residues. V lost 2 bases and J lost 7; bases outside the gene matches: 10. Germline values: CDR1 SEHNR, CDR2 FQNEAQ (reference sequence). The CDR3 region is CASSLLSATGGTQYF. In DNA form, the CDR3 reads TGTGCCAGCAGCTTACTGTCGGCTACGGGGGGGACCCAGTACTTC.

This chain links TRBV6-6 with TRBJ1-1; 7 bases are shared with TRBD1. The CDR3 has 12 residues. Trimming removed 4 bases from V and 11 bases from J; junction bases left unmatched: 7. Germline lookup yields CDR1 MNHNY and CDR2 SVGAGI (reference sequence). The CDR3 nucleotides are TGTGCCAGCAGTTCTCCGACAGGGTCCGCTTTCTTT. This translates into CASSSPTGSAFF.

This clonotype showed up many times. This chain connects TRBV6-2 or TRBV6-3 to TRBJ2-1; D gene unclear. This CDR3 spans 14 amino acids. Trimming left V 8 bases short and J 0 bases short, with 11 bases between. Germline CDR1 is MNHEY and CDR2 is SVGEGT. This CDR3 reads CASRGGSSYNEQFF. For the CDR3, the DNA is TGTGCCAGCCGTGGCGGATCCTCCTACAATGAGCAGTTCTTC.

The sample holds a few counts of this clonotype. The V gene is TRBV19, the J gene TRBJ2-1, with 7 bases fitting TRBD1. The CDR3 loop spans 13 amino acids. Germline lookup yields CDR1 LNHDA and CDR2 SQIVND (reference sequence). V gave up 10 bases and J gave up 3 bases; unmatched junction bases: 6. DNA of the CDR3: TGTGCCACTAAGGGGACAGACTACAATGAGCAGTTCTTC. Translation gives CATKGTDYNEQFF. The full variable domain, completed using reference TRBV19 and TRBJ2-1, is DGGITQSPKYLFRKEGQNVTLSCEQNLNHDAMYWYRQDPGQGLRLIYYSQIVNDFQKGDIAEGYSVSREKKESFPLTVTSAQKNPTAFYLCATKGTDYNEQFFGPGTRLTVL.

V gene TRBV2 combines with J gene TRBJ2-1; D might be TRBD1 or TRBD2, each matching 6 bases. Germline CDR1 SNHLY, CDR2 FYNNEI. V was clipped by 3 bases and J by 8 bases, with 23 bases between them. The CDR3 is 17 amino acids. The CDR3 here is CASSEWVLGGRVDEQFF. The CDR3 region has the DNA TGTGCCAGCAGTGAGTGGGTTCTGGGGGGCCGAGTCGATGAGCAGTTCTTC. The complete variable domain, with remaining parts taken from reference TRBV2 and TRBJ2-1, reads EPEVTQTPSHQVTQMGQEVILRCVPISNHLYFYWYRQILGQKVEFLVSFYNNEISEKSEIFDDQFSVERPDGSNFTLKIRSTKLEDSAMYFCASSEWVLGGRVDEQFFGPGTRLTVL.

There are many counts of this clonotype. The V gene is TRBV11-1, the J gene TRBJ2-5; 10 positions match TRBD2. V trimming: 4 bases; J trimming: 4 bases; junction bases outside the gene matches: 12. The CDR3 spans 17 residues. Per the germline V gene, CDR1 is SGHAT and CDR2 is FQDESV (reference sequence). CDR3 DNA sequence: TGTGCCAGCAGCTATCAGCGGGGGGGAGTTGGAGGAGAGACCCAGTACTTC. Its protein product is CASSYQRGGVGGETQYF.

This clonotype turned up a few times. The gene calls are TRBV27 and TRBJ1-6; possible D gene TRBD1, 5 bases. The CDR3 loop spans 15 amino acids. V was trimmed by 3 bases and J by 9 bases, leaving 15 bases between them. Germline values: CDR1 MNHEY, CDR2 SMNVEV (reference sequence). The DNA for the CDR3 is TGTGCCAGCAGTTTGGAGGGCGATACAGGTTCACCCCTCCACTTT. Translation gives CASSLEGDTGSPLHF.

V and J are TRBV25-1 and TRBJ2-1, with unresolved D. V lost 5 bases to trimming and J lost 7 bases, with 6 bases between them. Germline CDR1 MGHDK, CDR2 SYGVNS. This CDR3 has 11 residues. CDR3 in amino acids: CASSHTNEQFF. The DNA for the CDR3 is TGTGCCAGCAGTCATACAAATGAGCAGTTCTTC.

V is TRBV13 and J is TRBJ2-2; the D is unclear. This CDR3 is 13 amino acids long. Trimming took 2 bases from V and 7 from J, leaving 8 bases between them. The germline V gene encodes CDR1 PRHDT and CDR2 FYEKMQ (reference sequence). CDR3 protein: CASSLTRHGELFF. The CDR3 DNA reads as TGTGCCAGCAGCTTAACCCGCCACGGGGAGCTGTTTTTT.

V gene TRBV27 combines with J gene TRBJ1-6; maybe TRBD1 (5 bases). Per the germline V gene, CDR1 is MNHEY and CDR2 is SMNVEV (reference sequence). Trimming took 3 bases from V and 3 from J, leaving 9 bases between them. This CDR3 contains 15 residues. As DNA, the CDR3 is TGTGCCAGCAGTTTTTGGGGCAGCTATAATTCACCCCTCCACTTT. The encoded protein is CASSFWGSYNSPLHF.

The V gene is TRBV12-3 or TRBV12-4, the J gene TRBJ1-6; D possibly corresponds to TRBD1 (5 bases). CDR3 length: 16 amino acids. V dropped 6 bases and J dropped 0 bases, with 12 bases sitting between them. The chain's CDR3 is CASRPEGSSYNSPLHF. CDR3 DNA: TGTGCCAGCAGGCCTGAGGGGTCCTCCTATAATTCACCCCTCCACTTT.

There are many counts of this clonotype. The chain couples TRBV29-1 to TRBJ2-3; D perhaps matches TRBD2 (7 bases). The CDR3 runs 15 residues. V lost 3 bases, J lost 3 bases, and 16 bases lay in between. Germline values: CDR1 SQVTM, CDR2 ANQGSEA. This chain's CDR3 is CSVDRPGGLTDTQYF. The CDR3 nucleotides read TGCAGCGTTGACAGGCCGGGGGGCCTGACAGATACGCAGTATTTT.

The rearrangement joins TRBV7-9 to TRBJ2-3, with D unresolved. The germline V gene encodes CDR1 SEHNR and CDR2 FQNEAQ (reference sequence). The CDR3 spans 13 residues. Between the trimmed V and J ends, which lost 5 bases and 6 bases, there was a span of 12 bases. The CDR3 region has the DNA TGTGCCAGCAGCGCCCTCGGCCCGGATACGCAGTATTTT. Amino acids: CASSALGPDTQYF.

The sample holds a few counts of this clonotype. The genes are TRBV11-1 and TRBJ2-7; D gene uncertain. Per the germline V gene, CDR1 is SGHAT and CDR2 is FQDESV (reference sequence). V was shortened by 2 bases and J by 7 bases, with 9 bases between the two germline ends. The CDR3 covers 12 residues. The CDR3 DNA reads TGTGCCAGCAGCTTACCATTGGGAGAGCAGTACTTC. Encoded protein: CASSLPLGEQYF.

The gene calls are TRBV28 and TRBJ2-5; D possibly corresponds to TRBD2 (5 bases). This CDR3 has 13 residues. In germline, CDR1 is MDHEN, CDR2 SYDVKM. With 4 bases removed from V and 7 bases from J, the gap between germline ends came to 13 bases. In nucleotides, the CDR3 is TGTGCCAGCAGTTGGACCTCCGAGGGGACCCAGTACTTC. This sequence encodes CASSWTSEGTQYF.

This clonotype has only one observation. The junction shows a germline mismatch at one end, possibly a read error. The chain joins TRBV4-2 to TRBJ2-3; 7 bases line up with TRBD2. Germline V lookup: CDR1 LGHNA, CDR2 YNFKEQ. This CDR3 comprises 16 residues. The CDR3 sequence: CASSQDSSGGTDTQYF. The DNA for the CDR3 is TGCGCCAGCAGCCAAGACTCTAGCGGTGGCACAGATACGCAGTATTTT.

This clonotype was picked up a small number of times. The chain couples TRBV15 to TRBJ2-1; 10 bases map to TRBD2. V lost 7 bases to trimming and J lost 3 bases; unmatched junction nucleotides: 6. The CDR3 has 15 amino acids. The germline CDR1 and CDR2 sequences are LNHNV and YYDKDF (reference sequence). CDR3 residues: CATIRSSGSYNEQFF. CDR3 nucleotide sequence: TGTGCCACCATCCGATCTAGCGGGAGCTACAATGAGCAGTTCTTC.

V is TRBV4-1 and J is TRBJ2-1; a weak D match, TRBD2 (7 bases). Germline CDR1 reads MGHRA; CDR2 reads YSYEKL. The CDR3 is 16 amino acids. The germline V and J ends were trimmed by 3 bases and 6 bases, with 18 bases remaining between them. Written as DNA, the CDR3 is TGCGCCAGCAGCCATTTTGGTCGGGGGGCGCCCAATGAGCAGTTCTTC. Protein: CASSHFGRGAPNEQFF.

The rearrangement joins TRBV7-2 to TRBJ1-2; tentative D call: TRBD1 (5 bases). The CDR3 contains 14 residues. Trimming shortened V by 6 bases and J by 3 bases, and 14 bases separated the two germline ends. The germline gives CDR1 SGHTA, CDR2 FQGNSA. The CDR3 bases are TGTGCCAGCAGACCCCCCGGGGGTTACTATGGCTACACCTTC. Translating gives CASRPPGGYYGYTF.